The 20 T cell receptor beta chains presented below share a single source sample, sequenced in a study of identical twins. TCRdb redid the calling of the 5' RACE reads with MiXCR, one entry per CDR3 protein. In the table there are around 550,000 distinct CDR3 sequences, 13% to 15% of which are singletons. The same data also contributed to another study, on yellow fever vaccine responses in identical twins.

Material for sequencing was CD4+ T cells sorted from blood. The receptor set was obtained from a woman between 18 and 29 years old in good health.

The chain joins TRBV7-8 to TRBJ2-3, with TRBD2 as a possible D gene (6 bases). Trimming stripped 5 bases from V and 0 bases from J, with 18 bases between. The germline V gene encodes CDR1 SGHVS and CDR2 FQNEAQ. The CDR3 totals 17 residues. In nucleotides, the CDR3 is TGTGCCAGCAGCCGCCTCGCGGGGCCGAAAAGCACAGATACGCAGTATTTT. This encodes CASSRLAGPKSTDTQYF. The full variable domain, in which reference TRBV7-8 and TRBJ2-3 provide the parts outside the CDR3, is GAGVSQSPRYKVAKRGQDVALRCDPISGHVSLFWYQQALGQGPEFLTYFQNEAQLDKSGLPSDRFFAERPEGSVSTLKIQRTQQEDSAVYLCASSRLAGPKSTDTQYFGPGTRLTVL.

There are a few counts of this clonotype. The chain couples TRBV5-1 to TRBJ2-3; TRBD2 is a possible D gene (6 bases). Germline loops: CDR1 SGHRS, CDR2 YFSETQ. V was clipped by 6 bases and J by 2 bases, with 10 bases between them. The CDR3 has 13 residues. The CDR3 DNA sequence: TGCGCCAGCATGCGGGGAGACACAGATACGCAGTATTTT. This sequence encodes CASMRGDTDTQYF.

This clonotype was recorded at least ten times. The chain joins TRBV15 to TRBJ1-5; weak D call: TRBD1 (6 bases). The V and J ends lost 5 bases and 2 bases respectively, with 16 bases between them. This CDR3 region has 16 residues. Germline CDR1 is LNHNV and CDR2 is YYDKDF (reference sequence). DNA for the CDR3: TGTGCCACCAGCTTAGGACCCGGGGGCGGCAATCAGCCCCAGCATTTT. Translating gives CATSLGPGGGNQPQHF. Filled out from reference TRBV15 and TRBJ1-5, the complete variable domain reads DAMVIQNPRYQVTQFGKPVTLSCSQTLNHNVMYWYQQKSSQAPKLLFHYYDKDFNNEADTPDNFQSRRPNTSFCFLDIRSPGLGDTAMYLCATSLGPGGGNQPQHFGDGTRLSIL.

This clonotype has just a few counts. V and J are TRBV24-1 and TRBJ2-1, with 9 bases matching TRBD1. Losses at the gene ends were 4 bases for V and 6 bases for J; bases not matched to a gene: 12. The length of the CDR3 is 17 residues. CDR1 is KGHDR and CDR2 is SFDVKD in the germline V gene. The CDR3 sequence: CATSDTPGTGRFNEQFF. The CDR3 DNA reads TGTGCCACCAGTGACACCCCCGGGACAGGGAGGTTCAATGAGCAGTTCTTC.

A few counts support this clonotype. The chain links TRBV20-1 to TRBJ2-7; D is uncertain. There are 12 residues in the CDR3. Germline V gene lookup returns CDR1 DFQATT and CDR2 SNEGSKA (reference sequence). Trimming stripped 4 bases from V and 2 bases from J, with 9 bases between. CDR3 sequence (DNA): TGCAGTGCTAAGGCCTCTCCCTACGAGCAGTACGTC. Encoded protein: CSAKASPYEQYV.

CDR3 in DNA: TGTGCCAGCAGTTCTCCGGACGGTCCTAACGAGCAGTACGTC. It codes for CASSSPDGPNEQYV. This chain links TRBV12-3 or TRBV12-4 with TRBJ2-7; D uncertain. V was cut by 4 bases and J by 5 bases, with 15 bases left in between. This CDR3 spans 14 amino acids.

This clonotype was seen at least ten times. This chain joins TRBV10-2 and TRBJ1-2; tentative D call: TRBD1 (5 bases). Germline values: CDR1 WSHSY, CDR2 SAAADI. The CDR3 is 13 amino acids. Trimming left V 1 base short and J 8 bases short, with 11 bases between. The CDR3 coding sequence is TGCGCCAGCAGTGAGTTCAGGGCTAGGGGCTACACCTTC. This encodes CASSEFRARGYTF.

The CDR3 region has the DNA TGTGCCAGCCGAAGCAGGGACTCTGGGGCCAACGTCCTGACTTTC. This encodes CASRSRDSGANVLTF. V gene TRBV12-3 or TRBV12-4 combines with J gene TRBJ2-6; TRBD1 is a possible D gene (5 bases). There are 15 residues in the CDR3. Trimming took 8 bases from V and 0 from J, leaving 11 bases between them.

J is TRBJ2-7 and V is TRBV20-1, with D perhaps TRBD1 or TRBD2 (6 bases each). Trimming took 5 bases from V and 6 from J, leaving 11 bases between them. CDR1 is DFQATT, CDR2 SNEGSKA, per germline (reference sequence). The CDR3 covers 11 residues. The CDR3 here is CSAASGAEQYV. The CDR3 DNA is TGCAGTGCTGCCTCGGGGGCCGAGCAGTACGTC.

The rearrangement joins TRBV6-1 to TRBJ2-2; D is perhaps TRBD1 (5 bases). The ends were cut back, 7 bases at V and 6 bases at J, with 18 bases in the middle. Germline CDR1 MNHNS, CDR2 SASEGT. There are 15 residues in the CDR3. CDR3 nucleotide sequence: TGTGCCAGCACCATAGGGCCCAGGGTGTCCGGGGAGCTGTTTTTT. Protein sequence: CASTIGPRVSGELFF.

In its sample, this clonotype was seen a few times. This rearrangement joins TRBV18 to TRBJ2-7; 9 nucleotides match TRBD1. Germline assignment: CDR1 KGHSH and CDR2 LQKENI. The CDR3 spans 14 residues. V was pared by 2 bases and J by 3 bases, with 2 bases of the junction left unmatched. In nucleotides, the CDR3 is TGTGCCAGCTCACCATCGGGACAGGGCTACGAGCAGTACGTC. Its protein is CASSPSGQGYEQYV.

CDR3 residues: CSVKTGLTDTQYF. The DNA of the CDR3 is TGCAGCGTAAAAACAGGGTTAACAGATACGCAGTATTTT. The V call is TRBV29-1, the J call TRBJ2-3; D may be TRBD1 (6 bases). The V and J ends lost 6 bases and 3 bases respectively, with 13 bases between them. The CDR3 is 13 residues long. The V gene's germline CDR1 is SQVTM and CDR2 ANQGSEA.

V and J are TRBV29-1 and TRBJ2-7; TRBD1 might be the D (5 bases). This CDR3 contains 13 residues. From germline, CDR1 is SQVTM and CDR2 ANQGSEA. The ends were cut back, 4 bases at V and 5 bases at J, with 15 bases in the middle. The CDR3 nucleotides are TGCAGCGTTGGTGGGGCAGGAGAGGACGAGCAGTACTTC. As protein: CSVGGAGEDEQYF.

V and J are TRBV20-1 and TRBJ1-1; 7 bases are a match to TRBD1. The CDR3 has 15 amino acids. Unmatched junction bases numbered 4, after V lost 0 bases and J lost 0 bases. Germline loops: CDR1 DFQATT, CDR2 SNEGSKA (reference sequence). CDR3 in DNA: TGCAGTGCTAGAGATTACAGGGGAATGAACACTGAAGCTTTCTTT. Its protein is CSARDYRGMNTEAFF.

The chain recombines TRBV20-1 with TRBJ1-2, with TRBD1 as a possible D gene (5 bases). CDR3 size: 14 residues. Trimming took off 1 base at V and 5 bases at J, with 14 bases between the two ends. In germline, CDR1 is DFQATT, CDR2 SNEGSKA (reference sequence). CDR3 residues: CSARGDSTAYGYTF. The CDR3, as DNA: TGCAGTGCTAGAGGCGATTCGACAGCTTATGGCTACACCTTC.

This clonotype occurred a few times. V is TRBV9 and J is TRBJ2-2; possible D gene TRBD2, 5 bases. The CDR3 loop spans 17 amino acids. The V gene's germline CDR1 is SGDLS and CDR2 YYNGEE. V was pared by 0 bases and J by 0 bases, with 12 bases between. The CDR3 sequence is CASSVVPSGTNTGELFF. The CDR3 region has the DNA TGTGCCAGCAGCGTAGTTCCCAGCGGTACGAACACCGGGGAGCTGTTTTTT.

This clonotype was recorded at least ten times. V is TRBV13 and J is TRBJ1-2; maybe TRBD1 (5 bases). Germline V gives CDR1 PRHDT, CDR2 FYEKMQ (reference sequence). This CDR3 spans 17 amino acids. Trimming stripped 4 bases from V and 3 bases from J, with 21 bases between. The CDR3 DNA reads as TGTGCCAGCAGCTCCCCAGGGAGGGCAGGATCCGACTATGGCTACACCTTC. Translation gives CASSSPGRAGSDYGYTF.

The rearrangement uses TRBV6-1 and TRBJ2-2; 13 bases match TRBD2. Germline V gene data show CDR1 as MNHNS and CDR2 as SASEGT. Unmatched junction bases numbered 22, after V lost 6 bases and J lost 3 bases. This CDR3 has 22 amino acids. The CDR3 loop is CASRPLTRTSGGPGGDTGELFF. CDR3 DNA sequence: TGTGCCAGCAGGCCACTAACCAGGACTAGCGGGGGCCCCGGGGGAGACACCGGGGAGCTGTTTTTT.

The table lists this clonotype with a few counts. The V gene is TRBV7-2, the J gene TRBJ1-1; 7 nucleotides align to TRBD1. The germline V gene encodes CDR1 SGHTA and CDR2 FQGNSA. CDR3 length equals 16 residues. V gave up 3 bases and J gave up 7 bases; unmatched junction bases: 14. This CDR3 is CASSFFVSGRGLEAFF. DNA of the CDR3: TGTGCCAGCAGCTTTTTCGTTTCGGGGAGGGGGCTTGAAGCTTTCTTT.

A few counts support this clonotype. The genes are TRBV11-3 and TRBJ2-5; D unresolved. This CDR3 is built from 15 residues. The germline CDR1 and CDR2 sequences are SGHNT and YENEEA. V lost 4 bases to trimming and J lost 4 bases, with 16 bases between them. CDR3 amino acids: CASSSSTVEGETQYF. The CDR3 DNA reads TGTGCCAGCAGCTCCAGTACGGTCGAAGGAGAGACCCAGTACTTC.